The 26 T cell receptor beta chains reported below all come from one sample, sequenced in a study of OX40 agonist ivuxolimab in advanced cancers. Using immunoSEQ multiplex PCR, the repertoire was profiled, and TCRdb retains in-frame clones only, with some absent. Here the sample spans some 35,000 clones, under 85% being singletons. The sample was CD4+ or CD8+ T cells sorted from blood, taken in a trial of the OX40 agonist ivuxolimab. The receptors come from an adult with an advanced solid tumor such as melanoma, head and neck, liver or kidney cancer.

V and J are TRBV2 and TRBJ2-3, with D perhaps TRBD1 (5 bases). The germline V gene has CDR1 SNHLY and CDR2 FYNNEI. This CDR3 has 12 residues. Trimming removed 8 bases from V and 5 bases from J, with 11 bases in between. Here the CDR3 reads CASRKGLDTQYF. DNA of the CDR3: TGTGCCAGCCGGAAGGGGCTAGATACGCAGTATTTT.

This clone was observed a few times. This chain links TRBV2 with TRBJ1-2; D may be TRBD1 (5 bases). This CDR3 is 13 amino acids long. Germline loops: CDR1 SNHLY, CDR2 FYNNEI. Between the trimmed V and J ends, which lost 3 bases and 3 bases, there was a span of 8 bases. CDR3: CASSEGGYYGYTF. Written as DNA, the CDR3 is TGTGCCAGCAGTGAGGGGGGATACTATGGCTACACCTTC. Full variable domain (rest looked up from reference TRBV2 and TRBJ1-2): EPEVTQTPSHQVTQMGQEVILRCVPISNHLYFYWYRQILGQKVEFLVSFYNNEISEKSEIFDDQFSVERPDGSNFTLKIRSTKLEDSAMYFCASSEGGYYGYTFGSGTRLTVV.

A remark on this clone: This same CDR3 is encoded by further DNA sequences in the sample. The gene calls are TRBV5-1 and TRBJ2-1, with a weak D call TRBD1 (6 bases). In germline, CDR1 is SGHRS, CDR2 YFSETQ. CDR3 length equals 15 residues. Between the trimmed V and J ends, which lost 4 bases and 4 bases, there was a span of 15 bases. The CDR3 region is CASSPPGTPYNEQFF. The CDR3 DNA is TGCGCCAGCAGCCCGCCTGGGACACCATACAATGAGCAGTTCTTC.

The chain recombines TRBV5-1 with TRBJ1-3; 9 positions agree with TRBD1. The CDR3 covers 17 residues. The V gene end was trimmed by 4 bases and the J gene end by 2 bases; junction bases not matched to a gene: 10. The V gene's germline CDR1 is SGHRS and CDR2 YFSETQ. The CDR3: CASSSQPGQGTGNTIYF. The CDR3 coding sequence is TGCGCCAGCAGCAGTCAACCGGGACAGGGAACTGGAAACACCATATATTTT.

The chain carries TRBV30 and TRBJ2-7; 9 bases agree with TRBD1. Trimming removed 5 bases from V and 5 bases from J; junction bases left unmatched: 4. The V gene's germline CDR1 is GTSNPN and CDR2 SVGIG (reference sequence). The CDR3 is 12 amino acids. Here the CDR3 DNA reads TGTGCCTGGGGGGACAGGGCAAACGAGCAGTACTTC. It is translated as CAWGDRANEQYF.

The V call is TRBV7-3, the J call TRBJ2-5; possible D gene TRBD1, 6 bases. CDR1 and CDR2 (germline): SGHTA, FQGTGA. This CDR3 has 14 residues. V was pared by 4 bases and J by 4 bases, with 13 bases between. The CDR3 nucleotides are TGTGCCAGCAGCTACGCAGGGGCGCGAGAGACCCAGTACTTC. Protein: CASSYAGARETQYF.

The genes are TRBV16 and TRBJ2-7; possibly TRBD2 for D (7 bases). This CDR3 has 13 residues. Germline CDR1 reads KGHSY; CDR2 reads FQNENV. V was cut by 2 bases and J by 5 bases, with 10 bases left in between. CDR3 sequence: CASSQGGGDEQYF. The DNA for the CDR3 is TGTGCCAGCAGCCAAGGGGGGGGCGACGAGCAGTACTTC.

The rearrangement links TRBV6-5 to TRBJ1-2; D gene uncertain. CDR3 size: 11 residues. V was clipped by 5 bases and J by 8 bases, with 9 bases between them. From germline, CDR1 is MNHEY and CDR2 SVGAGI. CDR3 in amino acids: CASSGAEGYTF. CDR3 nucleotides: TGTGCCAGCAGTGGCGCGGAAGGCTACACCTTC.

The chain employs TRBV6-6 and TRBJ1-6; 7 bases are a match to TRBD1. From germline, CDR1 is MNHNY and CDR2 SVGAGI (reference sequence). The length of the CDR3 is 15 residues. J gave up 8 bases and V 7 bases, and 11 bases lay outside the gene matches. The CDR3 DNA follows: TGTGCCAGCAATGACAACGACAGGGCGTATTCACCCCTCCACTTT. Its translation is CASNDNDRAYSPLHF.

The rearrangement links TRBV5-6 to TRBJ2-7; TRBD1 matches 9 bases. The ends lost 4 bases at V and 2 bases at J; junction bases unmatched: 4. The CDR3 runs 14 residues. Germline CDR1 reads SGHDT; CDR2 reads YYEEEE. CDR3 nucleotide sequence: TGTGCCAGCAGCAGGACAGGGGTCACCTACGAGCAGTACTTC. Its translation: CASSRTGVTYEQYF.

This clone was picked up a small number of times. This chain links TRBV7-9 with TRBJ2-5; 10 nucleotides align to TRBD2. Germline values: CDR1 SEHNR, CDR2 FQNEAQ (reference sequence). V gave up 5 bases and J gave up 5 bases; unmatched junction bases: 2. The CDR3 spans 13 residues. DNA for the CDR3: TGTGCCAGCAGCCGGGGACTAGCGGAGACCCAGTACTTC. Translated, it gives CASSRGLAETQYF. The variable domain in full, completed from reference TRBV7-9 and TRBJ2-5, reads DTGVSQNPRHKITKRGQNVTFRCDPISEHNRLYWYRQTLGQGPEFLTYFQNEAQLEKSRLLSDRFSAERPKGSFSTLEIQRTEQGDSAMYLCASSRGLAETQYFGPGTRLLVL.

This rearrangement joins TRBV6-6 to TRBJ1-5, with unresolved D. The CDR3 is 15 amino acids. The V end was cut by 5 bases, the J end by 0 bases, with 11 bases between. Germline V gene sequence: CDR1 MNHNY, CDR2 SVGAGI (reference sequence). The CDR3 DNA is TGTGCCAGCAGTCGGGAGTTCTATAGCAATCAGCCCCAGCATTTT. It codes for CASSREFYSNQPQHF.

This sequence joins TRBV20-1 and TRBJ2-3; D is unresolved. The CDR3 sequence is 11 residues long. The germline V gene has CDR1 DFQATT and CDR2 SNEGSKA (reference sequence). Trimming shortened V by 0 bases and J by 5 bases, and 3 bases separated the two germline ends. In nucleotides, the CDR3 is TGCAGTGCTAGAGAGGGAGATACGCAGTATTTT. It codes for CSAREGDTQYF.

V usage is TRBV19 and J usage is TRBJ1-2, with TRBD1 matching over 9 bases. Germline CDR1 reads LNHDA; CDR2 reads SQIVND (reference sequence). This CDR3 region has 14 residues. The V segment lost 6 bases and the J segment 6 bases; nucleotides outside the gene matches: 8. The CDR3 nucleotides read TGTGCCAGTAGCTATACAGGGGGCCCTGATGGCTACACCTTC. It codes for CASSYTGGPDGYTF.

This clone was detected a few times. This rearrangement joins TRBV2 to TRBJ1-2; 8 positions agree with TRBD1. The V segment lost 6 bases and the J segment 4 bases; nucleotides outside the gene matches: 4. Germline assignment: CDR1 SNHLY and CDR2 FYNNEI. There are 13 residues in the CDR3. CDR3 residues: CASRGTGSYGYTF. CDR3 bases: TGTGCCAGCAGAGGGACAGGCAGCTATGGCTACACCTTC.

The J gene is TRBJ1-1, the V gene TRBV7-6, with D possibly TRBD1 on 6 matching bases. V was clipped by 5 bases and J by 0 bases, with 19 bases between them. CDR3 length equals 17 residues. Germline lookup yields CDR1 SGHVS and CDR2 FNYEAQ. CDR3 bases: TGTGCCAGCAGCCCGCCTATAATGGGACAACTGAACACTGAAGCTTTCTTT. It specifies CASSPPIMGQLNTEAFF.

This chain connects TRBV5-4 to TRBJ1-1; D is unclear. Trimming stripped 5 bases from V and 4 bases from J, with 15 bases between. Germline values: CDR1 SGHNT, CDR2 YYREEE (reference sequence). The CDR3 extends over 14 amino acids. This chain's CDR3 is CASRVYIGSTEAFF. CDR3 in DNA: TGTGCCAGCAGAGTTTACATCGGTTCCACTGAAGCTTTCTTT.

The J gene is TRBJ1-5, the V gene TRBV7-8; D might be TRBD1 (5 bases). Trimming stripped 5 bases from V and 0 bases from J, with 17 bases between. Germline CDR1 is SGHVS and CDR2 is FQNEAQ. This CDR3 region has 17 residues. CDR3 coding DNA: TGTGCCAGCAGCCTCCTCGGTAGGGACCATAGCAATCAGCCCCAGCATTTT. It yields the protein CASSLLGRDHSNQPQHF.

The CDR3 region is CASGSLAGGGEQYF. The CDR3 DNA reads TGTGCTAGTGGTTCCCTAGCGGGAGGTGGTGAGCAGTACTTC. The chain uses TRBV12-5 and TRBJ2-7; 11 bases map to TRBD2. CDR1 LGHNT and CDR2 FRNRAP come from the germline V gene. The CDR3 has 14 residues. The trim removed 4 bases at V and 7 bases at J, leaving 6 bases unmatched. Full variable domain (remainder filled in from reference TRBV12-5 and TRBJ2-7): DARVTQTPRHKVTEMGQEVTMRCQPILGHNTVFWYRQTMMQGLELLAYFRNRAPLDDSGMPKDRFSAEMPDATLATLKIQPSEPRDSAVYFCASGSLAGGGEQYFGPGTRLTVT.

The chain recombines TRBV18 with TRBJ2-1; 9 bases fit TRBD1. Germline-derived CDR1 and CDR2 are KGHSH and LQKENI. This CDR3 region has 16 residues. V shed 0 bases, J shed 9 bases, and the junction held 9 bases outside the gene matches. The CDR3 is CASSPPLGQGKVEQFF. The CDR3 nucleotides read TGTGCCAGCTCACCACCGTTAGGACAGGGGAAGGTTGAGCAGTTCTTC.

V gene TRBV5-8 combines with J gene TRBJ1-6; D is ambiguous. CDR1 and CDR2 from the germline V gene are SGHTS and YDEGEE. This CDR3 contains 14 residues. V was trimmed by 1 base and J by 4 bases, leaving 6 bases between them. Here the CDR3 DNA reads TGTGCCAGCAGCTTGCACAGATATAATTCACCCCTCCACTTT. This gives the protein CASSLHRYNSPLHF.

The J gene is TRBJ2-7, the V gene TRBV6-5; unclear D gene. The CDR3 loop spans 11 amino acids. CDR1 is MNHEY and CDR2 is SVGAGI in the germline V gene. V was pared by 2 bases and J by 9 bases, with 8 bases between. CDR3 sequence reads: CASSYPDGQYF. The CDR3 coding sequence is TGTGCCAGCAGTTACCCGGACGGGCAGTACTTC.

V gene TRBV6-9 combines with J gene TRBJ2-7, with D perhaps matching TRBD1 (6 bases). Trimming took off 6 bases at V and 3 bases at J, with 12 bases between the two ends. CDR3 length: 13 amino acids. CDR1 is MNHGY, CDR2 SVAAGI, per germline. This chain's CDR3 is CASSPQDSYEQYF. The CDR3 region has the DNA TGTGCCAGCAGCCCCCAGGACAGCTACGAGCAGTACTTC.

CDR3 protein: CASAKGVRDTQYF. CDR3 DNA sequence: TGTGCTAGTGCGAAGGGCGTTAGAGATACGCAGTATTTT. The chain is built from TRBV12-5 and TRBJ2-3, with no clear D. Trimming shortened V by 7 bases and J by 5 bases, and 13 bases separated the two germline ends. Germline CDR1 and CDR2: LGHNT and FRNRAP. There are 13 residues in the CDR3.

V is TRBV7-6 and J is TRBJ1-3; TRBD1 matches at 7 bases. This CDR3 is built from 16 residues. V dropped 4 bases and J dropped 0; count of bases not matched to a gene: 6. The germline V gene encodes CDR1 SGHVS and CDR2 FNYEAQ. The CDR3 nucleotides read TGTGCCAGCAGCTCGAGGACAGGCCACTCTGGAAACACCATATATTTT. Protein sequence: CASSSRTGHSGNTIYF.

The genes are TRBV14 and TRBJ2-5; 8 nucleotides agree with TRBD1. V shed 3 bases, J shed 5 bases, and the junction held 2 bases outside the gene matches. The germline gives CDR1 SGHDN, CDR2 FVKESK. The CDR3 contains 13 residues. The CDR3 bases are TGTGCCAGCAGCCAGGGACAGGTGGAGACCCAGTACTTC. The encoded protein is CASSQGQVETQYF.